Following are 26 T cell receptor beta chains from one sample sequenced in a study of T cell clonotyping in hematopoietic cell transplantation. TCRdb's table, derived via immunoSEQ multiplex PCR, lists solely in-frame clones and lacks some. The sample has about 36,000 clones, 88% seen once. The sequenced material came from peripheral blood mononuclear cells. These receptors were collected from a woman aged 35 to 49 in good health. Some clones in this sample may be carry-over from other donors' samples.

The V call is TRBV6-1, the J call TRBJ2-7; D unresolved. V was shortened by 7 bases and J by 3 bases, with 13 bases between the two germline ends. Germline V gene lookup returns CDR1 MNHNS and CDR2 SASEGT. CDR3 size: 13 residues. The CDR3 DNA sequence: TGTGCCAGCATTAGGACGGCCGTCTACGAGCAGTACTTC. Its translation is CASIRTAVYEQYF.

V usage is TRBV4-2 and J usage is TRBJ1-4; 9 bases are shared with TRBD1. Germline CDR1 is LGHNA and CDR2 is YNFKEQ. V shed 4 bases and J 7 bases; nucleotides not matched to a gene: 10. This CDR3 spans 16 amino acids. The CDR3 spells CASSRIADRGREKLFF. The CDR3 region has the DNA TGTGCCAGCAGCCGGATCGCGGACAGGGGACGTGAAAAACTGTTTTTT.

This chain links TRBV18 with TRBJ1-2, with D possibly TRBD1 on 6 matching bases. The CDR3 loop spans 15 amino acids. Germline V CDR1 and CDR2: KGHSH, LQKENI. Trimming stripped 2 bases from V and 6 bases from J, with 16 bases between. The CDR3 reads CASSPAGALRDGYTF. Written as DNA, the CDR3 is TGTGCCAGCTCACCAGCAGGGGCCTTAAGGGATGGCTACACCTTC.

V gene TRBV10-1 combines with J gene TRBJ2-1; D gene unclear. V lost 1 base and J lost 9, with 7 bases in between. The germline V gene encodes CDR1 WNHNN and CDR2 SYGVQD (reference sequence). This CDR3 is 12 amino acids long. CDR3 nucleotide sequence: TGCGCCAGCAGTGAGTACGGTGGTGAGCAGTTCTTC. Its protein product is CASSEYGGEQFF.

The chain has TRBV11-2 and TRBJ2-7; D not certain. The V end lost 2 bases, the J end lost 5 bases, and 7 bases lay between the germline ends. This CDR3 is built from 12 residues. The germline gives CDR1 SGHAT, CDR2 FQNNGV. The CDR3 DNA is TGTGCCAGCAGCTTATCTGAGAACGAGCAGTACTTC. It codes for CASSLSENEQYF.

V is TRBV6-5 and J is TRBJ1-2, with 7 bases that match TRBD1. The germline gives CDR1 MNHEY, CDR2 SVGAGI. The CDR3 is 12 residues long. Germline trimming cut 5 bases from V and 5 bases from J; bases unmatched to any gene: 2. The CDR3 DNA reads as TGTGCCAGCAGTCTGACAGGGTATGGCTACACCTTC. The encoded protein is CASSLTGYGYTF.

This clone has just a few counts. The J gene is TRBJ2-7, the V gene TRBV5-1; D perhaps matches TRBD2 (6 bases). This CDR3 contains 15 residues. Germline CDR1 SGHRS, CDR2 YFSETQ. V was cut by 3 bases and J by 3 bases, with 16 bases left in between. The CDR3 DNA is TGCGCCAGCAGCTCTACCGGGACTGGAGTCTACGAGCAGTACTTC. Its protein product is CASSSTGTGVYEQYF.

The chain uses TRBV30 and TRBJ1-2, with TRBD1 as a possible D gene (6 bases). V was cut by 3 bases and J by 8 bases, with 13 bases left in between. The germline V gene encodes CDR1 GTSNPN and CDR2 SVGIG (reference sequence). The CDR3 extends over 12 amino acids. The CDR3 bases are TGTGCCTGGAGGGGGGGGGCAAGCGGCTACACCTTC. Amino acid sequence: CAWRGGASGYTF.

This chain joins TRBV7-6 and TRBJ2-1, with 10 bases aligning to TRBD2. Germline assignment: CDR1 SGHVS and CDR2 FNYEAQ. CDR3 length: 17 residues. J was trimmed by 0 bases and V by 2 bases; bases with no gene match: 4. Here the CDR3 DNA reads TGTGCCAGCAGCTTAACCCCTAGCGGGAGCTCCTACAATGAGCAGTTCTTC. Protein: CASSLTPSGSSYNEQFF.

The genes are TRBV28 and TRBJ2-7; D remains unclear. This CDR3 has 11 residues. V lost 5 bases to trimming and J lost 4 bases, with 6 bases between them. CDR1 is MDHEN and CDR2 is SYDVKM in the germline V gene. CDR3 loop: CASSKGYEQYF. CDR3 coding DNA: TGTGCCAGCAGTAAGGGTTACGAGCAGTACTTC.

The chain recombines TRBV19 with TRBJ2-1, with 16 bases lining up with TRBD2. In germline, CDR1 is LNHDA, CDR2 SQIVND (reference sequence). This CDR3 comprises 18 residues. V trimming: 3 bases; J trimming: 7 bases; junction bases outside the gene matches: 9. CDR3 region: CASSIGTSGRAAGNEQFF. As DNA, the CDR3 is TGTGCCAGTAGTATCGGGACTAGCGGGAGGGCCGCGGGAAATGAGCAGTTCTTC.

The J gene is TRBJ2-7, the V gene TRBV4-3; 7 bases match TRBD2. J was trimmed by 3 bases and V by 3 bases; bases with no gene match: 17. Germline V gene sequence: CDR1 LGHNA, CDR2 YSLEER. The CDR3 runs to 18 residues. This CDR3 is CASSHEPLGGASGYEQYF. As DNA, the CDR3 is TGCGCCAGCAGCCACGAGCCACTCGGCGGGGCTAGCGGCTACGAGCAGTACTTC.

This rearrangement joins TRBV2 to TRBJ1-2; 8 bases agree with TRBD1. Germline trimming cut 7 bases from V and 3 bases from J; bases unmatched to any gene: 7. The CDR3 is made up of 14 amino acids. Germline assignment: CDR1 SNHLY and CDR2 FYNNEI. CDR3 loop: CASIVDRVDYGYTF. As DNA, the CDR3 is TGTGCCAGCATCGTGGACAGGGTTGACTATGGCTACACCTTC.

This clone is a singleton in its sample. This sequence joins TRBV28 and TRBJ2-5; 16 bases agree with TRBD2. V was clipped by 5 bases and J by 5 bases; unmatched bases: 5. This CDR3 has 16 residues. The germline V gene has CDR1 MDHEN and CDR2 SYDVKM. CDR3 nucleotide sequence: TGTGCCAGCAGTACGGGACTAGCGGGAGGGCCGGAGACCCAGTACTTC. As protein: CASSTGLAGGPETQYF.

The rearrangement joins TRBV30 to TRBJ2-3; D is perhaps TRBD1 (6 bases). Germline CDR1 and CDR2: GTSNPN and SVGIG (reference sequence). V dropped 5 bases and J dropped 1 base, with 7 bases sitting between them. CDR3 size: 12 residues. CDR3 sequence (DNA): TGTGCCTGGGAGGGGGGCACAGATACGCAGTATTTT. As protein: CAWEGGTDTQYF.

The CDR3 is CASSLPRGTGRDTQYF. The CDR3 DNA follows: TGTGCCAGCAGTTTGCCCAGGGGGACGGGGAGGGATACGCAGTATTTT. The chain couples TRBV2 to TRBJ2-3, with D tentatively TRBD1 (7 bases). This CDR3 contains 16 residues. V was shortened by 5 bases and J by 6 bases, with 21 bases between the two germline ends. CDR1 is SNHLY, CDR2 FYNNEI, per germline.

This chain uses TRBV2 with TRBJ1-2, with TRBD1 as a possible D gene (5 bases). The CDR3 has 12 amino acids. V lost 7 bases, J lost 6 bases, and 12 bases lay in between. Germline V lookup: CDR1 SNHLY, CDR2 FYNNEI. This CDR3 reads CASTPQGDGYTF. The DNA of the CDR3 is TGTGCCAGCACCCCGCAGGGTGATGGCTACACCTTC.

The V call is TRBV6-4, the J call TRBJ2-6; maybe TRBD2 (6 bases). V was trimmed by 2 bases and J by 4 bases, leaving 9 bases between them. The CDR3 covers 15 residues. CDR1 is MRHNA and CDR2 is SNTAGT in the germline V gene. The CDR3 region is CASSDEAGGANVLTF. The CDR3 nucleotides read TGTGCCAGCAGTGACGAGGCGGGAGGGGCCAACGTCCTGACTTTC.

The CDR3 DNA is TGTGCCAGCAGTTTGTTCAAACAGGGAGTCAACTCCTACGAGCAGTACTTC. Encoded protein: CASSLFKQGVNSYEQYF. The rearrangement links TRBV28 to TRBJ2-7; possibly TRBD1 for D (6 bases). CDR1 and CDR2 from the germline V gene are MDHEN and SYDVKM. Trimming stripped 3 bases from V and 0 bases from J, with 18 bases between. The CDR3 runs 17 residues.

The chain couples TRBV11-2 to TRBJ1-1; TRBD1 matches at 10 bases. The germline V gene has CDR1 SGHAT and CDR2 FQNNGV. This CDR3 has 14 amino acids. The junction had 5 bases not matched to a gene; V was cut back by 5 bases and J by 5 bases. CDR3 protein: CASSRGQGLTEAFF. In DNA, the CDR3 is TGTGCCAGCAGCCGGGGACAGGGGTTAACTGAAGCTTTCTTT.

The chain links TRBV15 to TRBJ1-5; perhaps TRBD1 as D (6 bases). Germline CDR1 and CDR2: LNHNV and YYDKDF (reference sequence). The CDR3 length is 14 residues. V lost 3 bases to trimming and J lost 6 bases, with 12 bases between them. CDR3 DNA: TGTGCCACCAGCAGCCGTGGGGGGCCTCAGCCCCAGCATTTT. Amino acids: CATSSRGGPQPQHF.

The chain joins TRBV9 to TRBJ1-1, with D uncertain. CDR1 is SGDLS, CDR2 YYNGEE, per germline. The length of the CDR3 is 14 residues. Trimming removed 3 bases at V and 3 bases at J, with 12 bases between. The CDR3 region has the DNA TGTGCCAGCAGCGGGCAGTTTGGGGACACTGAAGCTTTCTTT. Protein sequence: CASSGQFGDTEAFF.

The chain links TRBV2 to TRBJ1-1; D uncertain. This CDR3 comprises 14 residues. CDR1 and CDR2 from the germline V gene are SNHLY and FYNNEI. V lost 3 bases and J 5 bases, leaving 13 bases between the germline ends. Written as DNA, the CDR3 is TGTGCCAGCAGTGATGGGTCGTCGAATACTGAAGCTTTCTTT. Amino acids: CASSDGSSNTEAFF. Full variable domain (outside the CDR3, taken from reference TRBV2 and TRBJ1-1): EPEVTQTPSHQVTQMGQEVILRCVPISNHLYFYWYRQILGQKVEFLVSFYNNEISEKSEIFDDQFSVERPDGSNFTLKIRSTKLEDSAMYFCASSDGSSNTEAFFGQGTRLTVV.

This clone was seen only once. The chain employs TRBV7-9 and TRBJ2-1, with TRBD1 identical over 10 bases. This CDR3 contains 16 residues. The trim removed 6 bases at V and 2 bases at J, leaving 7 bases unmatched. Germline values: CDR1 SEHNR, CDR2 FQNEAQ (reference sequence). The CDR3 nucleotides are TGTGCCAGCAGTTCCTATGGACAGGGGGCCTACAATGAGCAGTTCTTC. Protein product: CASSSYGQGAYNEQFF.

The V call is TRBV30, the J call TRBJ1-4, with a tentative D call TRBD1 (5 bases). From germline, CDR1 is GTSNPN and CDR2 SVGIG (reference sequence). V dropped 3 bases and J dropped 7 bases, with 15 bases sitting between them. The CDR3 is made up of 14 amino acids. The CDR3 reads CAWRTDFYSEKLFF. The CDR3 coding sequence is TGTGCCTGGAGGACAGACTTTTATTCTGAAAAACTGTTTTTT.

This clone occurred once. This chain uses TRBV6-5 with TRBJ1-5; TRBD1 matches 9 bases. V lost 4 bases, J lost 5 bases, and 3 bases stayed unmatched. Per the germline V gene, CDR1 is MNHEY and CDR2 is SVGAGI. The CDR3 loop spans 14 amino acids. The CDR3 sequence: CASSSDRGDQPQHF. CDR3 DNA: TGTGCCAGCAGTTCAGACAGGGGGGATCAGCCCCAGCATTTT.